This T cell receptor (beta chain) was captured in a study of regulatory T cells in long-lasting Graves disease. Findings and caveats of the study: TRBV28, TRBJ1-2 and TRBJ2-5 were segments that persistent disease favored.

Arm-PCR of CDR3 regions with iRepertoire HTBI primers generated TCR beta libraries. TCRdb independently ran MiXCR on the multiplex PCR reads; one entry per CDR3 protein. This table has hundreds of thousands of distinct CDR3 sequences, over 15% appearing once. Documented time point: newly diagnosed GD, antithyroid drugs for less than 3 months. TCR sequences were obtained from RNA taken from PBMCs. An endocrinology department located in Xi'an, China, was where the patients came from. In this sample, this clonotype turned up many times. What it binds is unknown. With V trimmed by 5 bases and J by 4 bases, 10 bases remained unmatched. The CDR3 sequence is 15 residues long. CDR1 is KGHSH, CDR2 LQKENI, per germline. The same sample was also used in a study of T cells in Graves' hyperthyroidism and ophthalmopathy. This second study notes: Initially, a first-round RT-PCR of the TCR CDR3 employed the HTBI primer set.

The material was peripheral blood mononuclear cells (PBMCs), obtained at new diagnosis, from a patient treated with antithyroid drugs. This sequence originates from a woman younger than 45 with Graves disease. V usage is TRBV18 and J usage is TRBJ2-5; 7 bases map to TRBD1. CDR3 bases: TGTGCCAGCTCAGGCCGATACCAGGGGGTAGAGACCCAGTACTTC. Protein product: CASSGRYQGVETQYF.